The TCR beta chain described here comes from a study of control samples from healthy donors and cancer patients. The table came from immunoSEQ multiplex PCR; TCRdb's copy has only in-frame clones and leaves some out. The data show approximately 150,000 clones, 96% seen once. This TCR was sampled from a woman in her 30s in good health. The sequenced material came from blood.

CDR3 bases: TGTGCCAGCAGATTCGGACAGGACTATGGCTACACCTTC. It codes for CASRFGQDYGYTF. This chain joins TRBV5-8 and TRBJ1-2; the match to TRBD1 covers 7 bases. The CDR3 is 13 residues long. J lost 3 bases, V lost 5 bases, and 4 bases had no gene match. Germline CDR1 is SGHTS and CDR2 is YDEGEE.